The clone carrying this T cell receptor beta chain was recorded a few times. Antigen specificity is unknown. These data are taken from a study of T-cell memory formation after mild COVID-19. At the level of the study: TCR clusters were mostly confined to one donor each. Overall study findings and caveats: The study detected some responding clones in pre-infection memory, suggesting cross-reactive memory joined. Day 15 to 85 contracting clones showed balanced CD4/CD8; day 15 to 37 expanders favored CD4+.

CDR3 length equals 15 residues. V was shortened by 5 bases and J by 4 bases, with 17 bases between the two germline ends. The germline gives CDR1 SEHNR, CDR2 FQNEAQ (reference sequence). TCRdb called the 5' RACE reads again in MiXCR, with one record for every CDR3 protein. The sample carries about 350,000 distinct CDR3 sequences, approximately 13% recorded once. V gene TRBV7-9 combines with J gene TRBJ2-5, with D possibly matching TRBD2 (5 bases). The sequencing input was PBMCs or a T cell subset sorted from them (not recorded which). This receptor was taken from a man aged 18-30 years who had mild COVID-19 (a few samples of this study predate the infection). Cell type and time point are not known. The CDR3 DNA reads TGTGCCAGCAGCCTCGACTCGGCTAGCCGAGAGACCCAGTACTTC. It codes for CASSLDSASRETQYF. Together with reference TRBV7-9 and TRBJ2-5, the CDR3 gives the full variable domain: DTGVSQNPRHKITKRGQNVTFRCDPISEHNRLYWYRQTLGQGPEFLTYFQNEAQLEKSRLLSDRFSAERPKGSFSTLEIQRTEQGDSAMYLCASSLDSASRETQYFGPGTRLLVL.